The 20 T cell receptor beta chains below all came from one sample that was sequenced in a study of cytomegalovirus exposure and HLA in healthy donors. This table comes from immunoSEQ multiplex PCR, and its TCRdb copy is limited to in-frame clones, with some not included. Found here are 150,000 to 200,000 clones, about 84% of them singletons; the top ten hold roughly 1.5%. Sample: PBMCs. The origin of the receptors is a young woman in good health and CMV-seronegative.

CDR3 DNA: TGTGCCAGCAGCGCAATGGGGCTAGCGAGTTTAACAGATACGCAGTATTTT. Protein product: CASSAMGLASLTDTQYF. The genes are TRBV7-9 and TRBJ2-3, with D maybe TRBD2 (6 bases). Trimming took 5 bases from V and 3 from J, leaving 21 bases between them. CDR3 size: 17 residues. From germline, CDR1 is SEHNR and CDR2 FQNEAQ (reference sequence).

The chain couples TRBV4-2 to TRBJ2-5, with TRBD2 identical over 11 bases. Trimming cost V 1 base and J 0 bases; bases outside gene matches: 4. Looked up from germline, CDR1 is LGHNA and CDR2 is YNFKEQ. This CDR3 has 17 residues. CDR3 nucleotide sequence: TGTGCCAGCAGCCAAGTCACTAGCGGGAGTTACCAAGAGACCCAGTACTTC. It translates to CASSQVTSGSYQETQYF.

The chain links TRBV19 to TRBJ1-5, with a tentative D call TRBD1 (5 bases). Germline V gives CDR1 LNHDA, CDR2 SQIVND (reference sequence). CDR3 length: 16 residues. Trimming stripped 3 bases from V and 0 bases from J, with 12 bases between. The CDR3 region is CASSMDTSNSNQPQHF. In DNA form, the CDR3 reads TGTGCCAGTAGTATGGACACTTCAAATAGCAATCAGCCCCAGCATTTT.

The chain recombines TRBV19 with TRBJ1-2; 7 nucleotides line up with TRBD1. CDR3 length equals 14 residues. Germline trimming cut 8 bases from V and 4 bases from J; bases unmatched to any gene: 10. Germline V gene sequence: CDR1 LNHDA, CDR2 SQIVND (reference sequence). CDR3 DNA sequence: TGTGCCAGTGCTGAGGGACAGATTATCTATGGCTACACCTTC. Translated: CASAEGQIIYGYTF.

This clone was observed a few times. The chain employs TRBV30 and TRBJ2-5, with 7 bases aligning to TRBD1. V was pared by 0 bases and J by 0 bases, with 7 bases of the junction left unmatched. Germline values: CDR1 GTSNPN, CDR2 SVGIG (reference sequence). The CDR3 loop spans 16 amino acids. CDR3 in amino acids: CAWSVGTDGYQETQYF. In DNA form, the CDR3 reads TGTGCCTGGAGTGTAGGGACAGACGGATACCAAGAGACCCAGTACTTC.

This chain connects TRBV2 to TRBJ2-2; TRBD1 matches 7 bases. V was pared by 7 bases and J by 1 base, with 9 bases of the junction left unmatched. The germline CDR1 and CDR2 sequences are SNHLY and FYNNEI. The length of the CDR3 is 16 residues. The CDR3 region is CASKDRYYGNTGELFF. The CDR3 DNA follows: TGTGCCAGCAAGGACAGGTACTATGGGAACACCGGGGAGCTGTTTTTT.

The rearrangement links TRBV7-9 to TRBJ1-2, with TRBD1 matching over 9 bases. CDR3 size: 14 residues. The V segment lost 2 bases and the J segment 7 bases; nucleotides outside the gene matches: 5. CDR1 SEHNR and CDR2 FQNEAQ come from the germline V gene (reference sequence). Here the CDR3 DNA reads TGTGCCAGCAGCTTAACCCCGACAGGGGGTGGCTACACCTTC. It encodes CASSLTPTGGGYTF. Variable domain in full (rest from reference TRBV7-9 and TRBJ1-2): DTGVSQNPRHKITKRGQNVTFRCDPISEHNRLYWYRQTLGQGPEFLTYFQNEAQLEKSRLLSDRFSAERPKGSFSTLEIQRTEQGDSAMYLCASSLTPTGGGYTFGSGTRLTVV.

V usage is TRBV6-5 and J usage is TRBJ2-7; no clear D gene. Germline loops: CDR1 MNHEY, CDR2 SVGAGI. V was clipped by 4 bases and J by 2 bases, with 9 bases between them. This CDR3 spans 13 amino acids. The CDR3 region has the DNA TGTGCCAGCAGTTGGTCCAGCGCCTACGAGCAGTACTTC. Amino acids: CASSWSSAYEQYF.

The rearrangement links TRBV27 to TRBJ1-1; 8 bases are a match to TRBD1. J gave up 4 bases and V 3 bases, and 16 bases lay outside the gene matches. Germline CDR1 and CDR2: MNHEY and SMNVEV (reference sequence). CDR3 length: 18 amino acids. CDR3 DNA sequence: TGTGCCAGCAGTTTCGGACAGGGAATCGGAAGATCAGGCACTGAAGCTTTCTTT. As protein: CASSFGQGIGRSGTEAFF.

This chain uses TRBV5-1 with TRBJ2-4; D might be TRBD1 (6 bases). The V gene's germline CDR1 is SGHRS and CDR2 YFSETQ. The V and J ends lost 3 bases and 8 bases respectively, with 18 bases between them. The CDR3 is 15 residues long. The CDR3 reads CASSYNRVSADIQYF. In DNA form, the CDR3 reads TGCGCCAGCAGCTATAACAGGGTGTCCGCGGACATTCAGTACTTC.

The chain is built from TRBV4-2 and TRBJ2-7, with 7 bases fitting TRBD2. The CDR3 is 16 amino acids. Germline-derived CDR1 and CDR2 are LGHNA and YNFKEQ. The trim removed 1 base at V and 2 bases at J, leaving 8 bases unmatched. CDR3 region: CASSQVPRGRTYEQYF. In nucleotides, the CDR3 is TGTGCCAGCAGCCAAGTTCCGCGGGGGAGGACCTACGAGCAGTACTTC.

The chain combines TRBV27 with TRBJ1-2; 9 nucleotides agree with TRBD1. CDR3 length equals 15 residues. V gave up 7 bases and J gave up 3 bases; unmatched junction bases: 9. The germline V gene encodes CDR1 MNHEY and CDR2 SMNVEV (reference sequence). CDR3 in amino acids: CASTPDRGSYYGYTF. In DNA, the CDR3 is TGTGCCAGCACCCCGGACAGGGGATCTTACTATGGCTACACCTTC.

V gene TRBV7-8 combines with J gene TRBJ1-5, with a tentative D call TRBD1 (6 bases). Germline CDR1 and CDR2: SGHVS and FQNEAQ. V lost 2 bases, J lost 3 bases, and 11 bases lay in between. The CDR3 runs to 15 residues. CDR3 DNA: TGTGCCAGCAGCTTATTGAGGACAGACAATCAGCCCCAGCATTTT. This codes for CASSLLRTDNQPQHF. Supplemented by reference TRBV7-8 and TRBJ1-5, the full variable domain reads GAGVSQSPRYKVAKRGQDVALRCDPISGHVSLFWYQQALGQGPEFLTYFQNEAQLDKSGLPSDRFFAERPEGSVSTLKIQRTQQEDSAVYLCASSLLRTDNQPQHFGDGTRLSIL.

This clone was recorded only once. The gene calls are TRBV5-4 and TRBJ2-1; D is undetermined. The CDR3 contains 13 residues. Trimming left V 2 bases short and J 5 bases short, with 8 bases between. The germline gives CDR1 SGHNT, CDR2 YYREEE (reference sequence). This CDR3 reads CASSFGRNNEQFF. DNA for the CDR3: TGTGCCAGCAGCTTTGGCAGGAACAATGAGCAGTTCTTC.

The chain recombines TRBV19 with TRBJ1-4, with D tentatively TRBD1 (5 bases). The CDR3 spans 15 residues. Germline values: CDR1 LNHDA, CDR2 SQIVND (reference sequence). V was cut by 2 bases and J by 0 bases, with 7 bases left in between. Here the CDR3 DNA reads TGTGCCAGTAGTATACAGGGTTCAACTAATGAAAAACTGTTTTTT. It encodes CASSIQGSTNEKLFF. The entire variable domain, with the rest obtained from reference TRBV19 and TRBJ1-4, is as follows: DGGITQSPKYLFRKEGQNVTLSCEQNLNHDAMYWYRQDPGQGLRLIYYSQIVNDFQKGDIAEGYSVSREKKESFPLTVTSAQKNPTAFYLCASSIQGSTNEKLFFGSGTQLSVL.

This clone has a single count. The chain carries TRBV5-4 and TRBJ2-5; D call uncertain. The length of the CDR3 is 11 residues. Trimming removed 3 bases from V and 5 bases from J, with 5 bases in between. The germline gives CDR1 SGHNT, CDR2 YYREEE (reference sequence). The CDR3 DNA reads TGTGCCAGCAGCTCCGGGGAGACCCAGTACTTC. It translates to CASSSGETQYF.

This clone has just one count. The V gene is TRBV2, the J gene TRBJ1-2, with a tentative D call TRBD1 (5 bases). The CDR3 is 16 residues long. With 7 bases removed from V and 3 bases from J, the gap between germline ends came to 21 bases. CDR1 and CDR2 from the germline V gene are SNHLY and FYNNEI. The CDR3: CASMMMAGLWDYGYTF. CDR3 coding DNA: TGTGCCAGCATGATGATGGCAGGGCTTTGGGACTATGGCTACACCTTC. The entire variable domain, with the rest obtained from reference TRBV2 and TRBJ1-2, is as follows: EPEVTQTPSHQVTQMGQEVILRCVPISNHLYFYWYRQILGQKVEFLVSFYNNEISEKSEIFDDQFSVERPDGSNFTLKIRSTKLEDSAMYFCASMMMAGLWDYGYTFGSGTRLTVV.

This clone was found once. The chain joins TRBV5-1 to TRBJ1-2; possibly TRBD1 for D (5 bases). Germline V gene lookup returns CDR1 SGHRS and CDR2 YFSETQ. This CDR3 spans 13 amino acids. Trimming stripped 3 bases from V and 6 bases from J, with 12 bases between. The CDR3: CASSWEGSDGYTF. CDR3 DNA: TGCGCCAGCAGCTGGGAGGGGTCGGATGGCTACACCTTC. Supplemented by reference TRBV5-1 and TRBJ1-2, the full variable domain reads KAGVTQTPRYLIKTRGQQVTLSCSPISGHRSVSWYQQTPGQGLQFLFEYFSETQRNKGNFPGRFSGRQFSNSRSEMNVSTLELGDSALYLCASSWEGSDGYTFGSGTRLTVV.

The V gene is TRBV30, the J gene TRBJ1-3, with a possible D match to TRBD1 (5 bases). The CDR3 is 15 amino acids. Germline V gene data show CDR1 as GTSNPN and CDR2 as SVGIG (reference sequence). Trimming stripped 7 bases from V and 0 bases from J, with 16 bases between. Here the CDR3 reads CASQWGLLSGNTIYF. The CDR3 DNA follows: TGTGCCTCCCAATGGGGCTTACTCTCTGGAAACACCATATATTTT.

The CDR3 is CASSLLAGGSYEQYF. In DNA, the CDR3 is TGTGCCAGCAGTTTACTAGCGGGAGGTTCCTACGAGCAGTACTTC. This chain joins TRBV27 and TRBJ2-7, with 11 bases lining up with TRBD2. The V gene end was trimmed by 2 bases and the J gene end by 1 base; junction bases not matched to a gene: 1. The germline CDR1 and CDR2 sequences are MNHEY and SMNVEV (reference sequence). The CDR3 is 15 amino acids.